Below, 27 T cell receptor beta chains from the same sample are listed, as sequenced in a study of OX40 agonist ivuxolimab in advanced cancers. The protocol was immunoSEQ multiplex PCR, while the TCRdb copy is restricted to in-frame clones and leaves out a portion. The sample lists roughly 12,000 clones, 80% to 90% seen once, with over 45% in the top ten. This material consisted of CD4+ or CD8+ T cells sorted from blood, taken in a trial of the OX40 agonist ivuxolimab. The receptors derive from an adult with an advanced solid tumor such as melanoma, head and neck, liver or kidney cancer.

The CDR3 DNA reads as TGTGCCAGTAGTATCGCGGCGGGAGGGAATGAGCAGTTCTTC. Translation gives CASSIAAGGNEQFF. This chain joins TRBV19 and TRBJ2-1, with 9 bases aligning to TRBD2. The junction had 4 bases not matched to a gene; V was cut back by 3 bases and J by 7 bases. The CDR3 is made up of 14 amino acids. From germline, CDR1 is LNHDA and CDR2 SQIVND (reference sequence).

The gene calls are TRBV19 and TRBJ2-3; D ambiguous. The V end lost 5 bases, the J end lost 4 bases, and 13 bases lay between the germline ends. The CDR3 length is 14 residues. Per germline, CDR1 LNHDA and CDR2 SQIVND (reference sequence). CDR3 nucleotides: TGTGCCAGTAGTTACTTCAGTTCGGCAGATACGCAGTATTTT. Translation: CASSYFSSADTQYF.

This sequence joins TRBV6-1 and TRBJ2-3; D tentatively fits TRBD1 or TRBD2 (6 bases each). This CDR3 spans 15 amino acids. V gave up 1 base and J gave up 2 bases, with 10 bases separating them. CDR1 MNHNS and CDR2 SASEGT come from the germline V gene. The CDR3 sequence is CASSEGRGDTDTQYF. The CDR3 DNA follows: TGTGCCAGCAGTGAAGGGAGGGGGGACACAGATACGCAGTATTTT.

The chain employs TRBV29-1 and TRBJ1-5, with unresolved D. Between the trimmed V and J ends, which lost 5 bases and 4 bases, there was a span of 12 bases. Germline V gene sequence: CDR1 SQVTM, CDR2 ANQGSEA. CDR3 length equals 13 residues. The chain's CDR3 is CSVMDGLNQPQHF. The CDR3 nucleotides read TGCAGCGTTATGGACGGGTTGAATCAGCCCCAGCATTTT.

The gene calls are TRBV11-2 and TRBJ2-5; 8 nucleotides agree with TRBD2. The CDR3 is 14 residues long. V gave up 9 bases and J gave up 0 bases; unmatched junction bases: 6. In germline, CDR1 is SGHAT, CDR2 FQNNGV. CDR3 nucleotide sequence: TGTGCCAGTCGACTAGCGAGTTACCAAGAGACCCAGTACTTC. Translated, it gives CASRLASYQETQYF.

CDR3 coding DNA: TGTGCCAGCAGCCCCCAGCTGGGGTGGGAAGATACGCAGTATTTT. Translated, it gives CASSPQLGWEDTQYF. The chain recombines TRBV7-2 with TRBJ2-3; D not certain. This CDR3 region has 15 residues. Trimming left V 5 bases short and J 5 bases short, with 17 bases between. The V gene's germline CDR1 is SGHTA and CDR2 FQGNSA.

In regard to this clone: The junction does not match germline at one end; this may be a read error. This chain joins TRBV7-7 and TRBJ2-1; D is possibly TRBD1 (5 bases). CDR1 SSHAT and CDR2 FNYEAQ come from the germline V gene (reference sequence). The CDR3 is 15 amino acids. Here the CDR3 reads CASSPGPSSYNEQFF. CDR3 nucleotides: TGTGCTAGCAGTCCAGGGCCGAGCTCCTACAATGAGCAGTTCTTC.

The chain carries TRBV28 and TRBJ1-3; D not certain. V dropped 6 bases and J dropped 2 bases, with 11 bases sitting between them. The length of the CDR3 is 14 residues. The germline V gene encodes CDR1 MDHEN and CDR2 SYDVKM. The CDR3 DNA reads TGTGCCAGCAGCCCTCCACCGACTGGAAACACCATATATTTT. It encodes CASSPPPTGNTIYF.

The chain's CDR3 is CASSYAGRNQPQHF. CDR3 sequence (DNA): TGTGCCAGCAGTTACGCGGGACGAAATCAGCCCCAGCATTTT. The chain employs TRBV5-6 and TRBJ1-5; D perhaps matches TRBD1 (5 bases). CDR1 and CDR2 (germline): SGHDT, YYEEEE. The CDR3 is 14 amino acids. Between the trimmed V and J ends, which lost 5 bases and 4 bases, there was a span of 13 bases. Full variable domain (rest looked up from reference TRBV5-6 and TRBJ1-5): DAGVTQSPTHLIKTRGQQVTLRCSPKSGHDTVSWYQQALGQGPQFIFQYYEEEERQRGNFPDRFSGHQFPNYSSELNVNALLLGDSALYLCASSYAGRNQPQHFGDGTRLSIL.

The chain employs TRBV29-1 and TRBJ2-7; D may be TRBD1 (6 bases). V lost 6 bases and J lost 4, with 16 bases in between. The V gene's germline CDR1 is SQVTM and CDR2 ANQGSEA. The CDR3 covers 13 residues. The CDR3 region is CSVVQGGSYEQYF. The CDR3 nucleotides are TGCAGCGTCGTCCAAGGGGGTTCGTACGAGCAGTACTTC.

The V gene is TRBV9, the J gene TRBJ2-7, with unresolved D. V lost 3 bases to trimming and J lost 5 bases, with 6 bases between them. Germline lookup yields CDR1 SGDLS and CDR2 YYNGEE. The CDR3 loop spans 11 amino acids. CDR3 amino acids: CASSGSDEQYF. The CDR3 DNA sequence: TGTGCCAGCAGCGGCTCAGACGAGCAGTACTTC. Using reference TRBV9 and TRBJ2-7 for the parts outside the CDR3, the full variable domain is DSGVTQTPKHLITATGQRVTLRCSPRSGDLSVYWYQQSLDQGLQFLIQYYNGEERAKGNILERFSAQQFPDLHSELNLSSLELGDSALYFCASSGSDEQYFGPGTRLTVT.

This chain links TRBV4-3 with TRBJ2-2; D is ambiguous. V shed 4 bases and J shed 6 bases, with 18 bases lying between them. The CDR3 loop spans 16 amino acids. CDR1 LGHNA and CDR2 YSLEER come from the germline V gene. This chain's CDR3 is CASSPFTRDLAGELFF. The DNA for the CDR3 is TGCGCCAGCAGCCCCTTTACAAGGGATCTGGCCGGGGAGCTGTTTTTT.

The chain joins TRBV29-1 to TRBJ2-7, with 11 bases fitting TRBD2. Germline V gene sequence: CDR1 SQVTM, CDR2 ANQGSEA. J lost 2 bases, V lost 4 bases, and 1 base had no gene match. CDR3 length equals 13 residues. In nucleotides, the CDR3 is TGCAGCGTTGGACTAGCGGGGCCCTACGAGCAGTACTTC. Translated: CSVGLAGPYEQYF.

The chain recombines TRBV13 with TRBJ2-1, with D perhaps matching TRBD1 or TRBD2 (6 bases each). Germline CDR1 and CDR2: PRHDT and FYEKMQ (reference sequence). This CDR3 comprises 15 residues. Trimming took 7 bases from V and 4 from J, leaving 17 bases between them. The CDR3: CASILGGLGYNEQFF. CDR3 in DNA: TGTGCCAGCATCCTGGGGGGCCTAGGGTACAATGAGCAGTTCTTC.

A single count supports this clone. CDR3 sequence: CASSFGTELLYF. CDR3 DNA: TGTGCCAGCAGTTTTGGGACAGAACTACTCTACTTC. This sequence joins TRBV27 and TRBJ2-4; 7 nucleotides line up with TRBD1. Germline V gene sequence: CDR1 MNHEY, CDR2 SMNVEV (reference sequence). The CDR3 is made up of 12 amino acids. J lost 16 bases, V lost 3 bases, and 9 bases had no gene match.

This chain connects TRBV6-1 to TRBJ2-7; D not resolved. V lost 5 bases to trimming and J lost 2 bases, with 10 bases between them. The CDR3 covers 13 residues. Germline assignment: CDR1 MNHNS and CDR2 SASEGT. The CDR3 sequence is CASSPNLPYEQYF. The CDR3 DNA reads as TGTGCCAGCAGTCCTAACCTGCCCTACGAGCAGTACTTC.

This clone appeared a single time. The chain links TRBV9 to TRBJ2-3; 10 bases are a match to TRBD2. With V trimmed by 4 bases and J by 6 bases, 5 bases remained unmatched. CDR1 and CDR2 from the germline V gene are SGDLS and YYNGEE. The CDR3 loop spans 14 amino acids. The CDR3 reads CASSPSGSSDTQYF. The CDR3 region has the DNA TGTGCCAGCAGCCCTAGCGGGAGTTCGGATACGCAGTATTTT.

The CDR3 DNA follows: TGTGCCAGCAGTGACTCGACTAGCGGCAATGAGCAGTTCTTC. This translates into CASSDSTSGNEQFF. This sequence joins TRBV6-4 and TRBJ2-1, with 9 bases lining up with TRBD2. CDR3 size: 14 residues. The junction had 0 bases not matched to a gene; V was cut back by 0 bases and J by 6 bases. Germline loops: CDR1 MRHNA, CDR2 SNTAGT.

The chain carries TRBV7-2 and TRBJ2-3; possible D gene TRBD2, 5 bases. In germline, CDR1 is SGHTA, CDR2 FQGNSA. Between the trimmed V and J ends, which lost 1 base and 6 bases, there was a span of 14 bases. The CDR3 is 15 amino acids. The CDR3 protein is CASSLVLVPGDTQYF. The CDR3 DNA reads as TGTGCCAGCAGCTTAGTACTAGTCCCCGGGGATACGCAGTATTTT.

As for this clone: A read error may account for a junction end that differs from germline. V is TRBV7-7 and J is TRBJ2-2; D ambiguous. The CDR3 covers 12 residues. Germline lookup yields CDR1 SSHAT and CDR2 FNYEAQ (reference sequence). The CDR3 region has the DNA TGTGCTAGCAGCTTAGGAGCCGGGGAGCTGTTTTTT. Translation: CASSLGAGELFF.

V usage is TRBV7-8 and J usage is TRBJ2-7; 8 bases agree with TRBD1. Germline-derived CDR1 and CDR2 are SGHVS and FQNEAQ. This CDR3 is built from 15 residues. V lost 5 bases, J lost 4 bases, and 10 bases stayed unmatched. The CDR3 protein is CASSIWTGKVYEQYF. The CDR3 DNA sequence: TGTGCCAGCAGCATCTGGACAGGGAAGGTGTACGAGCAGTACTTC.

The sample holds one count of this clone. The rearrangement links TRBV25-1 to TRBJ2-7; 8 bases agree with TRBD2. CDR1 and CDR2 from the germline V gene are MGHDK and SYGVNS. The V and J ends lost 6 bases and 9 bases, in that order; junction bases with no gene match: 7. The CDR3 sequence is 12 residues long. In nucleotides, the CDR3 is TGTGCCAGCAGCTTCGCGGCGGGGGGGCAGTACTTC. Protein product: CASSFAAGGQYF.

The chain carries TRBV19 and TRBJ2-1; 8 nucleotides line up with TRBD2. V lost 3 bases and J lost 4; bases outside the gene matches: 8. The V gene's germline CDR1 is LNHDA and CDR2 SQIVND (reference sequence). CDR3 length equals 16 residues. The CDR3, as DNA: TGTGCCAGTAGTATGGATAGCGGGACATATTACAATGAGCAGTTCTTC. It yields the protein CASSMDSGTYYNEQFF. Full variable domain (rest looked up from reference TRBV19 and TRBJ2-1): DGGITQSPKYLFRKEGQNVTLSCEQNLNHDAMYWYRQDPGQGLRLIYYSQIVNDFQKGDIAEGYSVSREKKESFPLTVTSAQKNPTAFYLCASSMDSGTYYNEQFFGPGTRLTVL.

The J gene is TRBJ2-1, the V gene TRBV29-1, with D possibly being TRBD1 or TRBD2 (5 bases each). Germline V gives CDR1 SQVTM, CDR2 ANQGSEA. The V end lost 7 bases, the J end lost 1 base, and 11 bases lay between the germline ends. CDR3 length: 13 residues. This CDR3 reads CSAPGHSYNEQFF. The CDR3 DNA reads as TGCAGCGCTCCGGGGCATTCCTACAATGAGCAGTTCTTC.

The genes are TRBV27 and TRBJ1-2; possible D gene TRBD1, 5 bases. The ends were cut back, 6 bases at V and 1 base at J, with 9 bases in the middle. This CDR3 has 13 amino acids. Germline V CDR1 and CDR2: MNHEY, SMNVEV (reference sequence). The CDR3 region is CASRPQGNYGYTF. DNA for the CDR3: TGTGCCAGCAGACCCCAGGGTAACTATGGCTACACCTTC.

The chain employs TRBV6-7 and TRBJ1-2, with D unresolved. TRBV6-7 is filed as an ORF, its function uncertain. Trimming removed 5 bases at V and 2 bases at J, with 15 bases between. This CDR3 has 15 residues. DNA for the CDR3: TGTGCCAGCAGTGAGTGGGTGATGGGGAACTATGGCTACACCTTC. Translating gives CASSEWVMGNYGYTF.

CDR3 residues: CASSEPRSYEQYF. DNA for the CDR3: TGTGCCAGCAGTGAACCGCGCTCCTACGAGCAGTACTTC. This chain connects TRBV2 to TRBJ2-7; D not certain. V was cut by 2 bases and J by 0 bases, with 5 bases left in between. This CDR3 comprises 13 residues. CDR1 and CDR2 from the germline V gene are SNHLY and FYNNEI.